This T cell receptor (beta chain) derives from a study of identical twins. The CDR3 contains 15 residues. The V gene's germline CDR1 is WNHNN and CDR2 SYGVQD (reference sequence). V trimming: 2 bases; J trimming: 5 bases; junction bases outside the gene matches: 7. Via MiXCR, TCRdb re-called the 5' RACE reads, giving one row per CDR3 protein. The sample shows about 470,000 distinct CDR3 sequences, roughly a quarter of them seen only once. The data were also submitted as part of a second study, on T cells expressing NK-cell markers. From that second work: In a group of several donors, dominant NKG2C+ clonotypes represented about 1.0-7.5% of CD8+ T cells. HCMV specificity of the expanded NKG2C+ T cell clones stayed unclear.

Source material: CD4+ T cells sorted from blood. This receptor was taken from a woman aged 18 to 35 in good health. The V and J genes are TRBV10-1 and TRBJ2-5; 8 bases map to TRBD1. The CDR3 loop is CASSETTGGRETQYF. The DNA of the CDR3 is TGCGCCAGCAGTGAGACAACAGGGGGACGGGAGACCCAGTACTTC.